This TCR beta chain was recorded in a study of CD8 T cells in Susac syndrome (dated by TCRdb to between 2018 and 2020). About the full investigation: Among the Susac syndrome patients who were sequenced, clinically active disease was present in six and clinical remission was observed in fewer than 10. At blood withdrawal, Susac syndrome patients were either therapy-naive, taking corticosteroids (in some cases with IVIg as well), or taking IVIg alone. Repertoire sequencing was used to test whether CD8+ T cell activation and differentiation in Susac syndrome was antigen driven. Points the paper makes about the study in general: The study acknowledged that relatively few individuals were included in the TCR sequencing and HLA analysis. No clonal expansion was detected in the CD4+ T cell repertoire of Susac syndrome patients.

RNA was extracted using the RNeasy kit, and roughly 0.45 to 1 ug of the RNA was reverse transcribed with random hexamers. The immunoSEQ multiplex PCR assay, covering 54 Vbeta and 13 Jbeta segments, was used to amplify TCR beta CDR3 regions. PCR amplification bias was corrected using a synthetic template baseline for primer optimization and computational correction. The authors' analysis ran thus. Reads were annotated to V, D and J genes per IMGT and analyzed with immunoSEQ Analyzer, keeping only productive sequences. To calculate clonality, Shannon entropy was normalized by log2 of the number of productive unique sequences and then subtracted from one. For each patient and control, public and private clones were evaluated among the 100 most prevalent clones. Clones were defined as Susac-specific if absent from the healthy and MS cohorts, from 1052 published viral clones and from other ImmuneACCESS disease sequences. The raw public data were reprocessed by TCRdb itself: fastp quality trimming at Q25, MiXCR clonotype calling, in-frame beta chains only. Every CDR3 protein is listed once, alongside the most common genes and DNA of its rows. The V and J calls, along with clone size, are taken from TCRdb and not from the paper's own processing. This sample comprises approximately 190,000 distinct CDR3 sequences, approximately 94% of them detected only once. The top ten clones comprise more than 0.08% of the sample.

Remarks on this clonotype: Its antigen target is currently unknown. Per-nucleotide qualities are absent, and no much larger clonotype sits a single base away.

Taken from the germline V gene (reference sequence), the CDR1 and CDR2 loops are GTSNPN and SVGIG. The CDR3 runs 13 amino acids, cysteine and phenylalanine included. The retained sequence is limited to the CDR3, 39 bases, with the frame set at the first base. For this chain, trimming is 8 bases at the V end and 6 bases at the J end, and the number of junction bases without a gene match is 12. Peripheral blood CD8+ and CD4+ T cells from healthy donors, Susac syndrome patients and multiple sclerosis patients were profiled by high-throughput TCR beta sequencing. The Susac syndrome patients fulfilled recently defined diagnostic criteria for definite or probable disease. Bulk CD8+ and CD4+ T cells were purified by magnetic negative isolation, whereas CD8+ TEMRA cells were enriched by FACS. Blood was drawn into EDTA tubes, processed within 24 hours, and PBMCs were isolated by density gradient centrifugation. PBMCs intended for TCR sequencing were frozen in liquid nitrogen and were later thawed in a 37 degrees C water bath. The sorted or isolated CD4+, CD8+ and CD8+ TEMRA cells reached a purity of at least 90%.

The clonotype originates from a human donor with Susac syndrome. Sequenced material: CD4+ T cells from PBMCs. This receptor chain uses TRBV30 and TRBJ1-2; 7 bases in the junction line up with TRBD1. The CDR3 loop reads CARHEGAVDGYTF. The DNA sequence follows: TGTGCCCGGCACGAGGGGGCCGTGGATGGCTACACCTTC.